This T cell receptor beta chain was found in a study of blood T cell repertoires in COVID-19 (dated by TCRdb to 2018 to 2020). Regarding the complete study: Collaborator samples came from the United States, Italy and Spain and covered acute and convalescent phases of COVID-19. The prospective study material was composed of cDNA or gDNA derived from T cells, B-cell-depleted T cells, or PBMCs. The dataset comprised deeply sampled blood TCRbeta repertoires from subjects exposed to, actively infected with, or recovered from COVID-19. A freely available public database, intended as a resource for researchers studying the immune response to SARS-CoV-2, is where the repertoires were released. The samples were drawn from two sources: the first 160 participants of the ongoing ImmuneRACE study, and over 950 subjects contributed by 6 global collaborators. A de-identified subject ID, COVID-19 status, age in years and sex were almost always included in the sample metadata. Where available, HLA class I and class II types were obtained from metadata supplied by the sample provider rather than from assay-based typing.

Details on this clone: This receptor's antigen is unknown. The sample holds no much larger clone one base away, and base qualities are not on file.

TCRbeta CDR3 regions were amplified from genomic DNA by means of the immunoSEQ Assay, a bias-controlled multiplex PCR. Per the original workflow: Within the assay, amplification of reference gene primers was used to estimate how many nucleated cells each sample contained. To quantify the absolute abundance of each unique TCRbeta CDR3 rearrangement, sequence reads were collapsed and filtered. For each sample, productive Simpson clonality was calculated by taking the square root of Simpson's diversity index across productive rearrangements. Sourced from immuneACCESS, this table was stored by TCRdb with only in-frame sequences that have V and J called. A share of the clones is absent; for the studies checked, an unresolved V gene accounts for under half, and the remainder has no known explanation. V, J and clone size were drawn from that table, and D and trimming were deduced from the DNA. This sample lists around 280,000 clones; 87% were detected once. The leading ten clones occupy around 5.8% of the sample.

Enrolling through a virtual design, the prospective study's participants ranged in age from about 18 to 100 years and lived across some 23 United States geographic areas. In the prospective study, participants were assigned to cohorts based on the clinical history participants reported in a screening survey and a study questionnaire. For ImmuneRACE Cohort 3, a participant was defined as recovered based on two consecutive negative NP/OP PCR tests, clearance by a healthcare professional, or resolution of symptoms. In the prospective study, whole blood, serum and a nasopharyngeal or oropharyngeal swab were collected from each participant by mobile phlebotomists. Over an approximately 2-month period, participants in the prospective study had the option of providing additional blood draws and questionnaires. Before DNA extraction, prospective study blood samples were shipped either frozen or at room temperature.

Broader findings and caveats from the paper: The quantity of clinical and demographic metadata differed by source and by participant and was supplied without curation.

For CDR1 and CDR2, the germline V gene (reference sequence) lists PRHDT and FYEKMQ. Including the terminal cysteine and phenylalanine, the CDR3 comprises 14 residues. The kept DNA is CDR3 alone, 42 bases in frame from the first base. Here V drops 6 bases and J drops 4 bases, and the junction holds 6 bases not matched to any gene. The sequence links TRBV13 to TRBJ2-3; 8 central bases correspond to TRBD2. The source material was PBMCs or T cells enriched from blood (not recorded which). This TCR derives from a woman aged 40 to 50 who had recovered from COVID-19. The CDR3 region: CASRGGRWADTQYF. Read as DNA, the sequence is TGTGCCAGCAGGGGCGGGAGGTGGGCAGATACGCAGTATTTT.